The table lists the clone carrying this TCR beta chain with a few counts. No antigen is known for it. Regarding treatment: roughly ten-day PBMC culture with coronavirus spike peptide pools or control peptides (ViraFEST assay). Once obtained from cultured CD4+ T cells, the DNA was sequenced using the Oncomine TCR Beta short-read assay. MiXCR was run by TCRdb on the PCR reads, yielding one entry per CDR3 protein. There are 13,000 to 15,000 distinct CDR3 sequences in the sample; about 35% occur only once, and over 30% lies in the top ten. The ends lost 5 bases at V and 14 bases at J; junction bases unmatched: 11. Germline CDR1 reads SNHLY; CDR2 reads FYNNEI. The CDR3 loop spans 15 amino acids. This sample is drawn from a study of vaccination and CD4 T cells after COVID-19.

Sequencing was carried out using cultured CD4+ T cells from blood. This chain joins TRBV2 and TRBJ2-4; 14 bases align to TRBD2. The source of this sequence is a human donor with COVID-19. For the CDR3, the DNA is TGTGCCAGCAGTCCCGATGGACTAGCGGGGGGCCGGGAGTACTTC. It specifies CASSPDGLAGGREYF.